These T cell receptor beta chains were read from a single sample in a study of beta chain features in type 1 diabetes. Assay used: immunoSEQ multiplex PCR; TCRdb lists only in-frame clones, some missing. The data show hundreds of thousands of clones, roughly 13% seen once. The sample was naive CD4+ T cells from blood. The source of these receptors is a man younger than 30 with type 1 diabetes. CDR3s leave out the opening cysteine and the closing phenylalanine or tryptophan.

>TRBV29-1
SVGLGRSGRAF
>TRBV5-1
ASSLVGTSRSYNEQF
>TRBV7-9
ASSSTGGADTQY
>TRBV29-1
SAGQDNQPQH
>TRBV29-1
SAAIRGPGNDWYGYT
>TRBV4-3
ASSPEPDYGYT
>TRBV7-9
ASSFGANQPQH
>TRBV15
ATSRTSGGLNEQF
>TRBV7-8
ASSLGTGNTEAF
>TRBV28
ASSWGGTGEAF
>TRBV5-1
ASSRTPTGQETQY
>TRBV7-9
ASSLAVRPESYT
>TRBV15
ATSRDPVLYGYT
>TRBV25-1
ASSGQGLDEQF
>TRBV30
ASQGGKSYEQY
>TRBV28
ASTIRGYGYT
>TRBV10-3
AIRHPEGEQY
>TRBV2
ASRPDRGYT
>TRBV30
AWCLAGDYNEQF
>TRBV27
ASSFLSAGGEQY
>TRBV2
ASPRRQGVDNEQF
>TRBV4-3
ASSQDIIAEPLH
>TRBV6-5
ASSFLGVSYEQY
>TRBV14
ASSQEVQGISVH
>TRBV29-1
SVEDAGNTEAF
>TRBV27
ASSLRGSGNTIY
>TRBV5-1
ASSLEGQGSTTNEKLF
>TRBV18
ASSPTSGSSYTGELF
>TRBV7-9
ASSSRGALLQETQY
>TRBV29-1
SVGSNKVMNTEAF
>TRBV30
AWSTNPGAKNIQY
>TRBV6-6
ASSHLRQGTGELF
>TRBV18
ASSPRTSVNTGELF
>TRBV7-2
ASSLGTGRDQPQH
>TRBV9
ASSHVTGGSYNEQF
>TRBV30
AWSVASGANVLT
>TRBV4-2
ASSQGSAGGSDEQF
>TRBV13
ASSDDRGLNTEAF
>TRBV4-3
ASSQGQGNQPQH
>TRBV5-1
ASSSLAGDTDTQY
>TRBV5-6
ASSRFIRSQY
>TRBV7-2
ASSLTGRGNQPQH
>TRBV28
ASSPPTVFSGNIQY
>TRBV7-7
AILGDHSEQF
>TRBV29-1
SVGGNLMNTEAF
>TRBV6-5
ASSYTTGSAYEQY
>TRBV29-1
SVEEWGWGYT
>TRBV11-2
ASSSSSGGTPRFNEQF
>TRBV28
ASSLYGTGGDEQY
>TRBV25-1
ASSEIYEQY
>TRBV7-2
ASSNRDSYNSPLH
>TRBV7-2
ASSSQGNTEAF
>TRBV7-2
ASSVRLTQY
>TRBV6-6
ASSHPWGAEAF